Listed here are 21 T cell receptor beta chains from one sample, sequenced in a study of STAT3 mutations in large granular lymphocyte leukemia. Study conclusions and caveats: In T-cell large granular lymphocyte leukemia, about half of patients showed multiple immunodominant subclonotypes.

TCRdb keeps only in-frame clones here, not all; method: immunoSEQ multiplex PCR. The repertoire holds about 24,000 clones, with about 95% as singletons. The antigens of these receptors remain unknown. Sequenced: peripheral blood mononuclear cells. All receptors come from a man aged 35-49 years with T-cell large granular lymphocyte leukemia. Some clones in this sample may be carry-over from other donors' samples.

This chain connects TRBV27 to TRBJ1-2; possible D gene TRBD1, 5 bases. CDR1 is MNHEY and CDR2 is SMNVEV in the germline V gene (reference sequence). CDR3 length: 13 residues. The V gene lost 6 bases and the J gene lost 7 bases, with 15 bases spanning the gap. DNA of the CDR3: TGTGCCAGCAGCCTCCAGGGTAGGGGTGGCTACACCTTC. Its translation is CASSLQGRGGYTF.

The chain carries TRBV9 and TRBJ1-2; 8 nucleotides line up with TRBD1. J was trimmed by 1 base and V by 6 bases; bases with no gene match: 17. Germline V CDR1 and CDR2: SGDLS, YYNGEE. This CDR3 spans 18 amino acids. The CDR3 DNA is TGTGCCAGCACCATAGACGCAGGGGGCCAAACTTTTAACTATGGCTACACCTTC. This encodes CASTIDAGGQTFNYGYTF. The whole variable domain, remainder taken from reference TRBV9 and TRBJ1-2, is DSGVTQTPKHLITATGQRVTLRCSPRSGDLSVYWYQQSLDQGLQFLIQYYNGEERAKGNILERFSAQQFPDLHSELNLSSLELGDSALYFCASTIDAGGQTFNYGYTFGSGTRLTVV.

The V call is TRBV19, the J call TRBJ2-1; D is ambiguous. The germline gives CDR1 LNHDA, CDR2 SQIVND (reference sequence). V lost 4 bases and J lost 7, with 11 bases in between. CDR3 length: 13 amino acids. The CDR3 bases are TGTGCCAGTAGTACGCGCCCGGTTAATGAGCAGTTCTTC. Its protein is CASSTRPVNEQFF.

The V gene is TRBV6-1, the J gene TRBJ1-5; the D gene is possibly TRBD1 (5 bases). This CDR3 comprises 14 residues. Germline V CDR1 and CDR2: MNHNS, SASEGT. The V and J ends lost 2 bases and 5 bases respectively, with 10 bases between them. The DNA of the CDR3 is TGTGCCAGCAGTGAAAAAGGGGCAGATCAGCCCCAGCATTTT. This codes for CASSEKGADQPQHF.

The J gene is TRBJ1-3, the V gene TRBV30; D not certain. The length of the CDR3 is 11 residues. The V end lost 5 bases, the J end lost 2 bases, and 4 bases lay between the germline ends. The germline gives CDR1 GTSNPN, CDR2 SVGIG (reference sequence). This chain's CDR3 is CAWGTGNTIYF. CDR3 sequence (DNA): TGTGCCTGGGGGACTGGAAACACCATATATTTT.

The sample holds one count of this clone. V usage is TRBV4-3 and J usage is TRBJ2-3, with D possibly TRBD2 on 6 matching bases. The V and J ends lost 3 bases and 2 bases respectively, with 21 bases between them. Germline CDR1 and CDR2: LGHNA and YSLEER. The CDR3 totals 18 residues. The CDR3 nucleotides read TGCGCCAGCAGCCACTCCTTGGGAGGCGAGGGATTCACAGATACGCAGTATTTT. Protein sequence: CASSHSLGGEGFTDTQYF.

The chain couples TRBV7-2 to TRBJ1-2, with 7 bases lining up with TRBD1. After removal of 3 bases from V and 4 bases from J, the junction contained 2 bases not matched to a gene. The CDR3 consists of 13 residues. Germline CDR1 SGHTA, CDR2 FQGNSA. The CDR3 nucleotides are TGTGCCAGCAGCTTCGACAGGGCCTATGGCTACACCTTC. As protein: CASSFDRAYGYTF.

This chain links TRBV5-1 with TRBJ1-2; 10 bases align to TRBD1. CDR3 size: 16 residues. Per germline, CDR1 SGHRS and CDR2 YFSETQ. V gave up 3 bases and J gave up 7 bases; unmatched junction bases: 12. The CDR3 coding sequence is TGCGCCAGCAGCTACTCCGGGACAGGGGTGGAATCTGGCTACACCTTC. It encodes CASSYSGTGVESGYTF.

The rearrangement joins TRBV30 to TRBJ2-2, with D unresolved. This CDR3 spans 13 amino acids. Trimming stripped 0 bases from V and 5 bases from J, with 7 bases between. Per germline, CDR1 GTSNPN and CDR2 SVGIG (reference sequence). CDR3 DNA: TGTGCCTGGAGTGTAGGGCAAACCGGGGAGCTGTTTTTT. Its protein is CAWSVGQTGELFF. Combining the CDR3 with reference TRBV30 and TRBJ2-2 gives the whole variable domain SQTIHQWPATLVQPVGSPLSLECTVEGTSNPNLYWYRQAAGRGLQLLFYSVGIGQISSEVPQNLSASRPQDRQFILSSKKLLLSDSGFYLCAWSVGQTGELFFGEGSRLTVL.

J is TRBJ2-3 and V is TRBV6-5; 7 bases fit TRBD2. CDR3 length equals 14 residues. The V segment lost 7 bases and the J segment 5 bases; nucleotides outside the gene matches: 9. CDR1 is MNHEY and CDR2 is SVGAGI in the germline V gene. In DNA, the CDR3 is TGTGCCAGCACCTCATTACGGGGGGAAGATACGCAGTATTTT. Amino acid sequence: CASTSLRGEDTQYF.

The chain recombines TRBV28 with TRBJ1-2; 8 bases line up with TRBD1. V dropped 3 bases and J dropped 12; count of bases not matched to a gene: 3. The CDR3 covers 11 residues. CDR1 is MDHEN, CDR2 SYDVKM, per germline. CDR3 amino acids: CASSFRQGHTF. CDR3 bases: TGTGCCAGCAGTTTCCGACAGGGGCACACCTTC.

The DNA for the CDR3 is TGTGCCACCAGCAGTGGGACAGGGGGCAATCAGCCCCAGCATTTT. It is translated as CATSSGTGGNQPQHF. The rearrangement uses TRBV15 and TRBJ1-5; TRBD1 aligns across 10 bases. V trimming: 3 bases; J trimming: 2 bases; junction bases outside the gene matches: 1. Looked up from germline, CDR1 is LNHNV and CDR2 is YYDKDF (reference sequence). The CDR3 sequence is 15 residues long.

The CDR3 DNA reads TGTGCCAGCAACCGCGGGGGAGAGACCCAGTACTTC. Its translation is CASNRGGETQYF. This chain connects TRBV7-2 to TRBJ2-5, with 7 bases identical to TRBD2. Germline V CDR1 and CDR2: SGHTA, FQGNSA. This CDR3 spans 12 amino acids. V trimming: 7 bases; J trimming: 4 bases; junction bases outside the gene matches: 3.

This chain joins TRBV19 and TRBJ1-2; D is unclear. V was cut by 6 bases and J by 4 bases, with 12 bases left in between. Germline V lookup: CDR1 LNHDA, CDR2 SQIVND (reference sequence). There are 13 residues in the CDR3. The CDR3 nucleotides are TGTGCCAGTAGCCGGGTAGGAAGCTATGGCTACACCTTC. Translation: CASSRVGSYGYTF.

The DNA for the CDR3 is TGTGCCAGCAGCGCGCACGAGGTGCACACTGAAGCTTTCTTT. Translated, it gives CASSAHEVHTEAFF. The chain carries TRBV7-8 and TRBJ1-1; D not certain. Germline V gives CDR1 SGHVS, CDR2 FQNEAQ. This CDR3 has 14 residues. V was cut by 5 bases and J by 3 bases, with 13 bases left in between.

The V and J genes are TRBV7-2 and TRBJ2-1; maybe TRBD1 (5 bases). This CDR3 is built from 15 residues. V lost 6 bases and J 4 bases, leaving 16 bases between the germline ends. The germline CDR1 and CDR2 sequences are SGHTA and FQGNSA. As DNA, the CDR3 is TGTGCCAGCAGGCAAACAGGTTCTAGTTACAATGAGCAGTTCTTC. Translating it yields CASRQTGSSYNEQFF.

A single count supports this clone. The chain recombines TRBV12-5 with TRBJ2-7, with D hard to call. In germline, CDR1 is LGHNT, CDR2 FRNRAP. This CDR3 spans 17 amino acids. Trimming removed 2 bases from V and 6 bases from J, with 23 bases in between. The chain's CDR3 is CASGLTATPLIPLEQYF. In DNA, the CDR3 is TGTGCTAGTGGTTTGACTGCGACACCTTTAATCCCTCTCGAGCAGTACTTC.

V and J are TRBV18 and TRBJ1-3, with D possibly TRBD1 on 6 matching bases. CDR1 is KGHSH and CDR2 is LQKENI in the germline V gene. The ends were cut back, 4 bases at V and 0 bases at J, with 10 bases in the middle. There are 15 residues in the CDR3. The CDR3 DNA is TGTGCCAGCTCACAGATACAGGGCTCTGGAAACACCATATATTTT. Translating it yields CASSQIQGSGNTIYF.

The CDR3 is CASSYQGADTQYF. The CDR3 DNA follows: TGTGCCAGCAGCTACCAAGGGGCTGATACGCAGTATTTT. The V call is TRBV6-5, the J call TRBJ2-3; the D gene is possibly TRBD1 (5 bases). There are 13 residues in the CDR3. Trimming removed 6 bases at V and 6 bases at J, with 13 bases between. CDR1 MNHEY and CDR2 SVGAGI come from the germline V gene.

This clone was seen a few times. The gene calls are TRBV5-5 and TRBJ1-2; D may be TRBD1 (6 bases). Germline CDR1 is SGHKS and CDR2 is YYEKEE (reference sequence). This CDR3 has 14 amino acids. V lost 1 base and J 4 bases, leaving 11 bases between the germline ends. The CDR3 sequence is CASSLTGQSYGYTF. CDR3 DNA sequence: TGTGCCAGCAGCTTGACAGGGCAGAGCTATGGCTACACCTTC.

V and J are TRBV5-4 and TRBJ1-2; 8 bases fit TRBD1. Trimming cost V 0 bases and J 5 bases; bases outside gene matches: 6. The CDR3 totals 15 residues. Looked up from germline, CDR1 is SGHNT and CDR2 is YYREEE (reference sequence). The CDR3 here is CASSLGRGRDYGYTF. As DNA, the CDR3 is TGTGCCAGCAGCTTGGGCAGGGGGCGGGATTATGGCTACACCTTC.